The 14 T cell receptor beta chains given below trace back to one sample, sequenced in a study of blood T cells in healthy people across ages. PCR was performed a second time for roughly 7 to 12 cycles using a sample-barcoded 5' primer and a J-beta primer mix. TCRdb re-called the 5' RACE reads through MiXCR, storing one row per CDR3 protein. The sample has about 700,000 distinct CDR3 sequences, less than 40% seen once. The sample taken for sequencing was blood. Receptors originate from a woman older than 75 in good health.

This chain connects TRBV6-1 to TRBJ2-1; D perhaps matches TRBD2 (6 bases). The CDR3 contains 14 residues. Per the germline V gene, CDR1 is MNHNS and CDR2 is SASEGT. The V end was cut by 5 bases, the J end by 6 bases, with 14 bases between. As DNA, the CDR3 is TGTGCCAGCAGTCCCGTCCGCGGGGCCAATGAGCAGTTCTTC. It is translated as CASSPVRGANEQFF.

V is TRBV6-6 and J is TRBJ1-1; a weak D match, TRBD1 (6 bases). Trimming pared 5 bases from V and 5 bases from J, leaving 9 bases between. The germline V gene has CDR1 MNHNY and CDR2 SVGAGI (reference sequence). The CDR3 has 12 residues. CDR3 in amino acids: CASSAGVTEAFF. CDR3 sequence (DNA): TGTGCCAGCAGTGCAGGGGTTACTGAAGCTTTCTTT.

The V and J genes are TRBV6-1 and TRBJ2-1, with 8 nucleotides matching TRBD1. Germline values: CDR1 MNHNS, CDR2 SASEGT. V was clipped by 6 bases and J by 2 bases; unmatched bases: 15. The CDR3 has 18 residues. CDR3 region: CASRRRGLDRGTYNEQFF. The CDR3 DNA follows: TGTGCCAGCAGACGTCGTGGGTTAGACAGGGGCACCTACAATGAGCAGTTCTTC.

The sample holds many counts of this clonotype. The chain combines TRBV6-1 with TRBJ2-7, with TRBD1 as a possible D gene (6 bases). V was pared by 6 bases and J by 5 bases, with 14 bases between. Germline V gives CDR1 MNHNS, CDR2 SASEGT. The CDR3 totals 13 residues. The CDR3 region is CASRRTAVDEQYF. As DNA, the CDR3 is TGTGCCAGCAGGAGGACAGCAGTCGACGAGCAGTACTTC.

In regard to this clonotype: One junction end does not reproduce the germline sequence, and a read error may be involved. This chain connects TRBV27 to TRBJ1-4; TRBD1 matches 8 bases. The CDR3 has 16 amino acids. CDR1 is MNHEY and CDR2 is SMNVEV in the germline V gene (reference sequence). Here the CDR3 reads CVSSFIFGTGREKLFF. In DNA form, the CDR3 reads TGTGTCAGCAGTTTTATTTTTGGGACAGGTCGTGAAAAACTGTTTTTT.

The rearrangement uses TRBV20-1 and TRBJ2-1, with 11 bases fitting TRBD2. The J call is uncertain, as TRBJ2-7 better fits the DNA end. There are 14 residues in the CDR3. Germline assignment: CDR1 DFQATT and CDR2 SNEGSKA (reference sequence). This CDR3 is CSALTSGDYNEQYF. For the CDR3, the DNA is TGCAGTGCTTTGACTAGCGGGGATTACAATGAGCAGTACTTC.

This clonotype was recorded many times. The V call is TRBV28, the J call TRBJ2-7; 9 bases are shared with TRBD1. CDR1 is MDHEN, CDR2 SYDVKM, per germline. This CDR3 is built from 15 residues. Losses at the gene ends were 8 bases for V and 2 bases for J; bases not matched to a gene: 10. In DNA, the CDR3 is TGTGCCAGCGGGCGAGACGGGACAGGGACCTACGAGCAGTACTTC. It yields the protein CASGRDGTGTYEQYF.

Turning to this clonotype: Since a much larger clone is just one base distant, this may be a read error. The V call is TRBV12-3 or TRBV12-4, the J call TRBJ2-3; the match to TRBD2 covers 7 bases. This CDR3 is 15 amino acids long. The chain's CDR3 is CASSLTGGTTDAQYF. The CDR3 DNA follows: TGTGCCAGCAGTTTAACCGGGGGGACCACAGATGCGCAGTATTTT.

Here the CDR3 reads CSVEAVKGDYGYTF. The CDR3 bases are TGCAGCGTTGAAGCGGTCAAGGGGGACTATGGCTACACCTTC. This rearrangement joins TRBV29-1 to TRBJ1-2; D possibly corresponds to TRBD1 (6 bases). This CDR3 spans 14 amino acids. Deletions cut 1 base from V and 3 bases from J, with 12 bases between. The germline V gene encodes CDR1 SQVTM and CDR2 ANQGSEA.

This chain joins TRBV20-1 and TRBJ2-7; D perhaps matches TRBD2 (5 bases). CDR1 and CDR2 (germline): DFQATT, SNEGSKA (reference sequence). The CDR3 loop spans 12 amino acids. Trimming pared 5 bases from V and 2 bases from J, leaving 10 bases between. The chain's CDR3 is CSAGRSTYEQYF. As DNA, the CDR3 is TGCAGTGCTGGGAGATCCACCTACGAGCAGTACTTC.

This clonotype came up many times. The V call is TRBV5-6, the J call TRBJ2-1, with a weak D call TRBD1 (6 bases). Germline V CDR1 and CDR2: SGHDT, YYEEEE. V was cut by 1 base and J by 8 bases, with 7 bases left in between. This CDR3 comprises 12 residues. CDR3 nucleotide sequence: TGTGCCAGCAGCTTGCAGGGGCATGAGCAGTTCTTC. This sequence encodes CASSLQGHEQFF. Drawing the rest from reference TRBV5-6 and TRBJ2-1, the complete variable domain is DAGVTQSPTHLIKTRGQQVTLRCSPKSGHDTVSWYQQALGQGPQFIFQYYEEEERQRGNFPDRFSGHQFPNYSSELNVNALLLGDSALYLCASSLQGHEQFFGPGTRLTVL.

The table lists this clonotype with many counts. The rearrangement uses TRBV7-2 and TRBJ1-1; D may be TRBD1 (6 bases). CDR1 and CDR2 from the germline V gene are SGHTA and FQGNSA. V was shortened by 5 bases and J by 4 bases, with 17 bases between the two germline ends. The CDR3 spans 15 residues. CDR3 loop: CASSPSDNRVTEAFF. CDR3 in DNA: TGTGCCAGCAGCCCTAGCGATAACAGGGTCACTGAAGCTTTCTTT.

The chain joins TRBV7-9 to TRBJ1-2; D gene ambiguous. CDR3 length equals 12 residues. V was cut by 3 bases and J by 8 bases, with 10 bases left in between. Per germline, CDR1 SEHNR and CDR2 FQNEAQ (reference sequence). The CDR3 nucleotides are TGTGCCAGCAGCTTTAGGCTCGGCGGCTACACCTTC. Protein: CASSFRLGGYTF.

This clonotype came up once. The V call is TRBV7-9, the J call TRBJ2-7; the match to TRBD1 covers 9 bases. Per germline, CDR1 SEHNR and CDR2 FQNEAQ (reference sequence). Trimming cost V 5 bases and J 7 bases; bases outside gene matches: 12. CDR3 length: 15 amino acids. CDR3 sequence: CASSPTGGYDNEQYF. CDR3 coding DNA: TGTGCCAGCAGCCCAACAGGGGGCTATGACAATGAGCAGTACTTC.